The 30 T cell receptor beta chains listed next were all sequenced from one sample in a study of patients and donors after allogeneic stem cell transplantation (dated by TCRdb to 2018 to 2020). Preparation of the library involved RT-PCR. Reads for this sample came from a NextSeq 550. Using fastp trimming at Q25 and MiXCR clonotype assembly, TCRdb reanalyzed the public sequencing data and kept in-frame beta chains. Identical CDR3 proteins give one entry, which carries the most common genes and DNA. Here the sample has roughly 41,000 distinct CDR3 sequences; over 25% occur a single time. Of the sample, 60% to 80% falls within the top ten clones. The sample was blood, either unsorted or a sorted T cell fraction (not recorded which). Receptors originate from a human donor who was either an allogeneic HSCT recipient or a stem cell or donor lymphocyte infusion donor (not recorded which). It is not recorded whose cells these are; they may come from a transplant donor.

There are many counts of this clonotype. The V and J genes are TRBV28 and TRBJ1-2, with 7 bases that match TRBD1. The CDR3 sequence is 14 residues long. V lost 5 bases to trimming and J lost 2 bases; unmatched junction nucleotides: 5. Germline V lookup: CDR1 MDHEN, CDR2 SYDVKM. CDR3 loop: CASSRQGVNYGYTF. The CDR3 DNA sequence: TGTGCCAGCAGTAGGCAGGGGGTCAACTATGGCTACACCTTC.

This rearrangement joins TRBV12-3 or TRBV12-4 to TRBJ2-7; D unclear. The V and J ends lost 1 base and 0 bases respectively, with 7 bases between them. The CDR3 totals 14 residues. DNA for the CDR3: TGTGCCAGCAGTTTAGGTGGCCCCTCCTACGAGCAGTACTTC. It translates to CASSLGGPSYEQYF.

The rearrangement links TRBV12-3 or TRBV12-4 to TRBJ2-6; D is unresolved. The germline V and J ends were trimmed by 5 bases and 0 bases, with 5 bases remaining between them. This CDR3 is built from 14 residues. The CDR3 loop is CASSLSSGANVLTF. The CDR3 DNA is TGTGCCAGCAGTCTATCCTCTGGGGCCAACGTCCTGACTTTC.

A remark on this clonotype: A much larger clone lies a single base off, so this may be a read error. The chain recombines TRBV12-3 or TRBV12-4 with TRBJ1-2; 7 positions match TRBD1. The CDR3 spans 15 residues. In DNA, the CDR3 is TGTACCAGCACTACAGGGGAGCCTTACATCTATGGCTACACCTTC. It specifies CTSTTGEPYIYGYTF.

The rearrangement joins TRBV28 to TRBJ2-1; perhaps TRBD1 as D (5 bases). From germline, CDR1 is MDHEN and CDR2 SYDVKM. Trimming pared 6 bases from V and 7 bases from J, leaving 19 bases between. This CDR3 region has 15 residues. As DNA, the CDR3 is TGTGCCAGCAGCCTGATAGACAGCTCCAGGAATGAGCAGTTCTTC. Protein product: CASSLIDSSRNEQFF.

The CDR3 coding sequence is TGTGCCAGCAGCTGGCTGGGTTACACTGAAGCTTTCTTT. This encodes CASSWLGYTEAFF. The V and J genes are TRBV7-2 and TRBJ1-1; D gene uncertain. V was clipped by 4 bases and J by 3 bases, with 9 bases between them. Germline CDR1 is SGHTA and CDR2 is FQGNSA. The CDR3 is 13 residues long.

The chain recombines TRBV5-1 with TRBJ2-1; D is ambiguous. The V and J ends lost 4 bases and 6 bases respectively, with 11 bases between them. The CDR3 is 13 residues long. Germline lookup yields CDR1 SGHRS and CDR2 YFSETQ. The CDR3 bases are TGCGCCAGCAGCGGTCTGGGGTTCAATGAGCAGTTCTTC. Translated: CASSGLGFNEQFF.

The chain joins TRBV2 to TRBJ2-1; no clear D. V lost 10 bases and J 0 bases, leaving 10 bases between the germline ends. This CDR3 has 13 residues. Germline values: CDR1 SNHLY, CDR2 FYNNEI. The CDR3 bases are TGTGCCACCCGACCCAGCTCCTACAATGAGCAGTTCTTC. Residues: CATRPSSYNEQFF.

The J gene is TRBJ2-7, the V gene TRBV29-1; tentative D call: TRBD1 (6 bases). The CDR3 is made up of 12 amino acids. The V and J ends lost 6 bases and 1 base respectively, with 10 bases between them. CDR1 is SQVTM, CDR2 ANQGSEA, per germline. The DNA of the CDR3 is TGCAGCGTGAGGGACAAATCCTACGAGCAGTACTTC. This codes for CSVRDKSYEQYF.

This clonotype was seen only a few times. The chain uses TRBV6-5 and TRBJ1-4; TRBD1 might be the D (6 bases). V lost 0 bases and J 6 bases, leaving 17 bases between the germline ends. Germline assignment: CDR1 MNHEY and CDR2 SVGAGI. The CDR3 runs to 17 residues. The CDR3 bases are TGTGCCAGCAGTTACTCTCTTCGCCGGGGGGCTTATGAAAAACTGTTTTTT. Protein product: CASSYSLRRGAYEKLFF.

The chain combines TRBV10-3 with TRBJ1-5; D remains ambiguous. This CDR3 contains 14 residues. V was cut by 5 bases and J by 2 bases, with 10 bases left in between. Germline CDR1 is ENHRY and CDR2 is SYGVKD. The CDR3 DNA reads TGTGCCATCAGTACTGGACTGGGCAATCAGCCCCAGCATTTT. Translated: CAISTGLGNQPQHF.

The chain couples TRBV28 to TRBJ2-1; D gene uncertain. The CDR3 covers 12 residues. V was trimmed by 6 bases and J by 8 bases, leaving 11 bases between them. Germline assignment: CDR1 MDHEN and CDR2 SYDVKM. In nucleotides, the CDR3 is TGTGCCAGCAGGCATAGTGGCGATGAGCAGTTCTTC. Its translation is CASRHSGDEQFF. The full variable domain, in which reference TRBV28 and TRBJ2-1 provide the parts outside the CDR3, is DVKVTQSSRYLVKRTGEKVFLECVQDMDHENMFWYRQDPGLGLRLIYFSYDVKMKEKGDIPEGYSVSREKKERFSLILESASTNQTSMYLCASRHSGDEQFFGPGTRLTVL.

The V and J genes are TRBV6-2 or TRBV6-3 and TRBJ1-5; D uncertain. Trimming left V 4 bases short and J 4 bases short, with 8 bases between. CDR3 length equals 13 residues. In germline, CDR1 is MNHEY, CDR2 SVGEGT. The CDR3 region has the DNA TGTGCCAGCAGTTCCCCAGCTAATCAGCCCCAGCATTTT. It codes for CASSSPANQPQHF.

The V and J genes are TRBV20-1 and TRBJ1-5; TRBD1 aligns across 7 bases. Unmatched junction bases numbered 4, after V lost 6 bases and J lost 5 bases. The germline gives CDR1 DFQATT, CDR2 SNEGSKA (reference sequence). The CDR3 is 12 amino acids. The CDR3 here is CSARQGYQPQHF. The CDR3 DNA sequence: TGCAGTGCGAGACAGGGTTATCAGCCCCAGCATTTT.

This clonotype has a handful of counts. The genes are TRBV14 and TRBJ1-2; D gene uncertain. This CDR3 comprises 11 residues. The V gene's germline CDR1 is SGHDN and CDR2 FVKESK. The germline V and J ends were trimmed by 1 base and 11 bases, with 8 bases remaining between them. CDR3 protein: CASSQGSRYTF. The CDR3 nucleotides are TGTGCCAGCAGCCAAGGAAGCCGGTACACCTTC. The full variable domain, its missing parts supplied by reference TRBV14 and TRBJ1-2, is EAGVTQFPSHSVIEKGQTVTLRCDPISGHDNLYWYRRVMGKEIKFLLHFVKESKQDESGMPNNRFLAERTGGTYSTLKVQPAELEDSGVYFCASSQGSRYTFGSGTRLTVV.

The CDR3 is CASSPRGLGEKLFF. CDR3 coding DNA: TGTGCCAGCAGCCCCCGGGGTTTAGGTGAAAAACTGTTTTTT. The V call is TRBV6-5, the J call TRBJ1-4; D is unresolved. V was trimmed by 6 bases and J by 7 bases, leaving 15 bases between them. Germline values: CDR1 MNHEY, CDR2 SVGAGI. The length of the CDR3 is 14 residues.

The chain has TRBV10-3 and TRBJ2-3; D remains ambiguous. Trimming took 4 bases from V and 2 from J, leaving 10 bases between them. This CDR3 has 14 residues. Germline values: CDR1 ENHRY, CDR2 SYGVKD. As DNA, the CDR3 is TGTGCCATCAGTGCCTTAGCACACACAGATACGCAGTATTTT. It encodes CAISALAHTDTQYF.

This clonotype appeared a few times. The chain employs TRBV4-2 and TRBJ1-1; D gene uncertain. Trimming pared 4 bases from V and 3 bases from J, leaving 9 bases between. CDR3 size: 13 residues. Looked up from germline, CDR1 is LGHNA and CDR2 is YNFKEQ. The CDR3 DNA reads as TGTGCCAGCAGCCCGGTACCTGACACTGAAGCTTTCTTT. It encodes CASSPVPDTEAFF.

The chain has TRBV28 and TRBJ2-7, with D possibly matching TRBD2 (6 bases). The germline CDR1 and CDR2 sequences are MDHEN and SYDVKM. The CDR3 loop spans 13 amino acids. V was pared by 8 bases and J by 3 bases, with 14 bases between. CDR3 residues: CASESGTHYEQYF. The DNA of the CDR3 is TGTGCCAGCGAATCCGGGACTCACTACGAGCAGTACTTC.

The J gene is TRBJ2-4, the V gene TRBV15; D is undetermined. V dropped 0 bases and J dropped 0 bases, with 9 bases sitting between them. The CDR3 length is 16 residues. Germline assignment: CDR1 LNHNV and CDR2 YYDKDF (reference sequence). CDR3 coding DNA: TGTGCCACCAGCAGAGATAGGATGCTAGCCAAAAACATTCAGTACTTC. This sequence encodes CATSRDRMLAKNIQYF.

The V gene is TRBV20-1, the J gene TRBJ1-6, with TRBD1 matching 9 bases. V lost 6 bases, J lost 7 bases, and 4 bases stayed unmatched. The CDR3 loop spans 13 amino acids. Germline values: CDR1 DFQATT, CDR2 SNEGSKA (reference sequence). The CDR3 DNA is TGCAGTGCAATGGGACAGGGAAATTCACCCCTCCACTTT. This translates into CSAMGQGNSPLHF.

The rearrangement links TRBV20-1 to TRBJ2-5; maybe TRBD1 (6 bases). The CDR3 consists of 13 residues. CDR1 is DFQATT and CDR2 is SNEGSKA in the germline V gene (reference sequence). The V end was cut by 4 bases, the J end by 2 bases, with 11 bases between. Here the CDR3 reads CSATQGWQETQYF. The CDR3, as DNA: TGCAGTGCTACTCAGGGGTGGCAAGAGACCCAGTACTTC.

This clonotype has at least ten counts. CDR3 DNA sequence: TGTGCCAGCAGTTACTCGAAGGGTAATAGCAATCAGCCCCAGCATTTT. This gives the protein CASSYSKGNSNQPQHF. This chain links TRBV6-6 with TRBJ1-5; no firm D call. The CDR3 length is 16 residues. Germline V CDR1 and CDR2: MNHNY, SVGAGI (reference sequence). V was pared by 0 bases and J by 0 bases, with 9 bases between.

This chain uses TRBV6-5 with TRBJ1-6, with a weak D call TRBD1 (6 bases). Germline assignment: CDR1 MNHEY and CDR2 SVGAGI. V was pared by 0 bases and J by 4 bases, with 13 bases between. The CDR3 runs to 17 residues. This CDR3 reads CASSYSITGSYNSPLHF. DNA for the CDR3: TGTGCCAGCAGTTACTCCATCACAGGGTCGTATAATTCACCCCTCCACTTT.

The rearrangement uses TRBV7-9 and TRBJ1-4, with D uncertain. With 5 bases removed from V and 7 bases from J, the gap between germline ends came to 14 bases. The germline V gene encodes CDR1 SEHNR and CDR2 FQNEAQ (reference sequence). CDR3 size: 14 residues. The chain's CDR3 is CASSRSSGFEKLFF. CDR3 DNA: TGTGCCAGCAGCCGAAGTAGTGGCTTTGAAAAACTGTTTTTT.

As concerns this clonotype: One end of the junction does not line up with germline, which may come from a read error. The CDR3 protein is CASSRTSVEPFF. The CDR3 coding sequence is TGTGCCAGCAGCAGGACTAGCGTTGAGCCGTTCTTC. The chain recombines TRBV12-3 or TRBV12-4 with TRBJ2-1, with 9 bases aligning to TRBD2. This CDR3 is built from 12 residues.

In nucleotides, the CDR3 is TGTGCCACCAGCAGAGACCAGACCAGATCACCCCTCCACTTT. Protein sequence: CATSRDQTRSPLHF. The V and J genes are TRBV15 and TRBJ1-6; D ambiguous. CDR1 and CDR2 from the germline V gene are LNHNV and YYDKDF (reference sequence). Trimming took 0 bases from V and 10 from J, leaving 10 bases between them. This CDR3 has 14 amino acids.

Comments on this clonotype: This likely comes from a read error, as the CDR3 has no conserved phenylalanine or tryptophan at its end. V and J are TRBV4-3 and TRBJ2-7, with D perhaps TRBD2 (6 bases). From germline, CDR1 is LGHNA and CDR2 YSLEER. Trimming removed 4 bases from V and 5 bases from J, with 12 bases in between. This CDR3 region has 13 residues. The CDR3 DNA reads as TGCGCCAGCAGCCTCCAGGGCGGGGACGAGCAGTACTCC. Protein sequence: CASSLQGGDEQYS.

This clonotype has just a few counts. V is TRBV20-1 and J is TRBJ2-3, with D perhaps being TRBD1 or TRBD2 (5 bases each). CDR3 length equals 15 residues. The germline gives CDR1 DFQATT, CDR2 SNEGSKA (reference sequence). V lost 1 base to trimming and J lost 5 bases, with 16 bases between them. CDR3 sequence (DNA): TGCAGTGCTAGAGCCGGGACGCCTATACGAGATACGCAGTATTTT. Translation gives CSARAGTPIRDTQYF.

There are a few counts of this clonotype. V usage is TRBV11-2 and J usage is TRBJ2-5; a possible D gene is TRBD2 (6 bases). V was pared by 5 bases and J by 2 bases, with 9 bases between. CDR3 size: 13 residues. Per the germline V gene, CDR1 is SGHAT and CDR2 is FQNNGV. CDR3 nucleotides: TGTGCCAGCAGCCGTAGCGGACAAGAGACCCAGTACTTC. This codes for CASSRSGQETQYF.